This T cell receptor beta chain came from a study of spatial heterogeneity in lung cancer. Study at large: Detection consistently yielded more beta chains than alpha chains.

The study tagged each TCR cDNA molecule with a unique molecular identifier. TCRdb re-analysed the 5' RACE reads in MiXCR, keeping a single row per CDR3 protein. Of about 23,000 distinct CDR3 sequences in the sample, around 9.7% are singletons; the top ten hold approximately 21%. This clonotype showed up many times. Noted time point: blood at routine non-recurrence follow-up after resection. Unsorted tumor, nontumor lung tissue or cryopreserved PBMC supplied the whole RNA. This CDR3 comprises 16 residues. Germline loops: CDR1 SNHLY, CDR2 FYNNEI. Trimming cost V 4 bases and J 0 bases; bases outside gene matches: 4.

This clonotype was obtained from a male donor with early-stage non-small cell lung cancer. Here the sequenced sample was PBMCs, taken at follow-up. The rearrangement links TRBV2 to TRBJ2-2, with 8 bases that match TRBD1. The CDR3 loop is CASSAGQVANTGELFF. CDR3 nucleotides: TGTGCCAGCAGTGCGGGACAGGTGGCGAACACCGGGGAGCTGTTTTTT.